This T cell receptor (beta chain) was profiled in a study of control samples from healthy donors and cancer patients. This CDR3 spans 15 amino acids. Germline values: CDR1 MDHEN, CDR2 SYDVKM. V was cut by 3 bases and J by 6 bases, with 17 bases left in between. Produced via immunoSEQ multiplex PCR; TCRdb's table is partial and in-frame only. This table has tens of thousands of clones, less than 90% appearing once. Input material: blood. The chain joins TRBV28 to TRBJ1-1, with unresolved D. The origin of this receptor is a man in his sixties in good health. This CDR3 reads CASSFRSGYGSEAFF. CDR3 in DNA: TGTGCCAGCAGTTTCCGTAGCGGGTACGGGTCTGAAGCTTTCTTT. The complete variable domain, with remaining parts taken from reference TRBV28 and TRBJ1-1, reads DVKVTQSSRYLVKRTGEKVFLECVQDMDHENMFWYRQDPGLGLRLIYFSYDVKMKEKGDIPEGYSVSREKKERFSLILESASTNQTSMYLCASSFRSGYGSEAFFGQGTRLTVV.